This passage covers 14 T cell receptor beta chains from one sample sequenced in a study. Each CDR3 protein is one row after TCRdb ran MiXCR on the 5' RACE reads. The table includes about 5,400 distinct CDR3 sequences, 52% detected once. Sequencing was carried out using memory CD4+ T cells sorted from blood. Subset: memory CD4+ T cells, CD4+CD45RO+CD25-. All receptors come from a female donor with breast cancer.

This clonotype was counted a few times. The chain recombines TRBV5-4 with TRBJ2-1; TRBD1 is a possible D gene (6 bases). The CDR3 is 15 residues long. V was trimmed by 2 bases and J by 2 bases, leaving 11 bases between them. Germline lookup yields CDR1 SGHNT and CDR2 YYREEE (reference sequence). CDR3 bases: TGTGCCAGCAGCTTCAGGGGTGATGCCTACAATGAGCAGTTCTTC. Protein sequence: CASSFRGDAYNEQFF.

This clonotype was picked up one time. This CDR3 reads CASSFLGEDTEAFF. The CDR3, as DNA: TGCGCCAGCAGCTTTTTAGGGGAGGACACTGAAGCTTTCTTT. V usage is TRBV5-1 and J usage is TRBJ1-1; tentative D call: TRBD1 (5 bases). CDR1 and CDR2 from the germline V gene are SGHRS and YFSETQ. The CDR3 consists of 14 residues. Trimming left V 2 bases short and J 3 bases short, with 11 bases between.

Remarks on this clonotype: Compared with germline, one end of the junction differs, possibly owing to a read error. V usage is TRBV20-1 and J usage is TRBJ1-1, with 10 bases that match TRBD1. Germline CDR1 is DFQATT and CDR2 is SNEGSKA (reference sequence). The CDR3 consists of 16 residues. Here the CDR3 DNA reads TGCAGTGCCCTACCATCCCTGGGGACAGGGGTCACTAAAGCTTTCTTT. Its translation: CSALPSLGTGVTKAFF.

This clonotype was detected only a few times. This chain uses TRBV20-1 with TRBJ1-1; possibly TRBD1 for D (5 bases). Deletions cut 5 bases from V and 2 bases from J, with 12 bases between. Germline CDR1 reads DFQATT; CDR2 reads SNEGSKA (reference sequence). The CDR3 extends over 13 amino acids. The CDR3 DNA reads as TGCAGTGCTCTGTGGCAGGGCAACACTGAAGCTTTCTTT. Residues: CSALWQGNTEAFF.

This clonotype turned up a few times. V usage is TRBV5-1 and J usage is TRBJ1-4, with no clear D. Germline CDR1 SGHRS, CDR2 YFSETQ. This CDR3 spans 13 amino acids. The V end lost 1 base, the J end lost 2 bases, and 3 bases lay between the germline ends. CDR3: CASSLSTNEKLFF. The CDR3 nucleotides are TGCGCCAGCAGCTTGTCTACTAATGAAAAACTGTTTTTT.

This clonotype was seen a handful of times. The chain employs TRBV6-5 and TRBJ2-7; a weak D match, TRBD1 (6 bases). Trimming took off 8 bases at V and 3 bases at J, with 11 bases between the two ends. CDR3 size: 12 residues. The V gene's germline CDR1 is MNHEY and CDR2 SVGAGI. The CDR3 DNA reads TGTGCCAGCGGCAGGGGAATCTACGAGCAGTACTTC. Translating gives CASGRGIYEQYF.

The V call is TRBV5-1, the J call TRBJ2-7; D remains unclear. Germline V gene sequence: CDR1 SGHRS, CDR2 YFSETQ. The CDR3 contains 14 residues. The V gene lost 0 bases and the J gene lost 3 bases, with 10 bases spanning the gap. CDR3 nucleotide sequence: TGCGCCAGCAGCTTGGAATTGGTTAGCTACGAGCAGTACTTC. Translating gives CASSLELVSYEQYF.

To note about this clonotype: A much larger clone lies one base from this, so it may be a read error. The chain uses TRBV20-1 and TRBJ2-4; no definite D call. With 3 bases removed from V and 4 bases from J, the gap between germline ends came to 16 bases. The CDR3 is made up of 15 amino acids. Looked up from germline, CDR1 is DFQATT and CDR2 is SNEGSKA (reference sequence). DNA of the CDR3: TGCAGTGCTAGTATGGTGGGTCAGTCAAAAAACATTCAGTACTTC. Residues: CSASMVGQSKNIQYF.

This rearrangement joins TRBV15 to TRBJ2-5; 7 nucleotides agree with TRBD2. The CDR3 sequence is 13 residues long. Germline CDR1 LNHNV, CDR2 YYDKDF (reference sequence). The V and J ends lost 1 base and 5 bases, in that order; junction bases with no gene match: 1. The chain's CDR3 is CATSRGGGETQYF. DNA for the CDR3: TGTGCCACCAGCAGAGGGGGGGGGGAGACCCAGTACTTC.

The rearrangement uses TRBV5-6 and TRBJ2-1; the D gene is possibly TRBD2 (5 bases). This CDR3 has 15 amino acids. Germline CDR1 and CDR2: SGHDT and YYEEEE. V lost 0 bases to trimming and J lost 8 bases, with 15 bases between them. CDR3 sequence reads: CASSLVKGAVDEQFF. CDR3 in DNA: TGTGCCAGCAGCTTGGTAAAGGGAGCGGTTGATGAGCAGTTCTTC.

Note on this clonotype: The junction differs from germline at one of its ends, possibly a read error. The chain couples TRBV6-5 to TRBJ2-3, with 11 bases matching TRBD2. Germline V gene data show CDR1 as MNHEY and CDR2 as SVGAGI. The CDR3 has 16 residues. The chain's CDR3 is CAGSYWTSGSTDTQYF. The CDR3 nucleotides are TGTGCCGGCAGTTACTGGACTAGCGGGAGCACAGATACGCAGTATTTT.

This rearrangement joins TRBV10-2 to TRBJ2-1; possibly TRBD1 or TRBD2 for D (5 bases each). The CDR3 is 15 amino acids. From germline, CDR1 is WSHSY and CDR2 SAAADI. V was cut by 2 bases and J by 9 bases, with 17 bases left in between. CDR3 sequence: CASSEAVDGGGEQFF. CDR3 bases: TGCGCCAGCAGTGAGGCGGTCGATGGGGGTGGTGAGCAGTTCTTC.

The CDR3 nucleotides are TGTGCCAGCAGCATCGGACCAACTTTCACAGATACGCAGTATTTT. Protein: CASSIGPTFTDTQYF. The chain combines TRBV9 with TRBJ2-3; no clear D. Germline V lookup: CDR1 SGDLS, CDR2 YYNGEE. V lost 4 bases, J lost 2 bases, and 14 bases lay in between. CDR3 length: 15 amino acids.

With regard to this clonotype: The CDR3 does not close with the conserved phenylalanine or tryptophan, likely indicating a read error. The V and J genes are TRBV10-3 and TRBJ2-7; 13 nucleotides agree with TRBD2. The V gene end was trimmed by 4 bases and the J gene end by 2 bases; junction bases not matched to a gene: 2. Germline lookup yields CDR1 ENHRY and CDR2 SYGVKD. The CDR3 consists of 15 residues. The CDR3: CAISVTSGRAYEQYS. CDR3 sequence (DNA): TGTGCCATCAGTGTTACTAGCGGGAGGGCCTACGAGCAGTACTCC.